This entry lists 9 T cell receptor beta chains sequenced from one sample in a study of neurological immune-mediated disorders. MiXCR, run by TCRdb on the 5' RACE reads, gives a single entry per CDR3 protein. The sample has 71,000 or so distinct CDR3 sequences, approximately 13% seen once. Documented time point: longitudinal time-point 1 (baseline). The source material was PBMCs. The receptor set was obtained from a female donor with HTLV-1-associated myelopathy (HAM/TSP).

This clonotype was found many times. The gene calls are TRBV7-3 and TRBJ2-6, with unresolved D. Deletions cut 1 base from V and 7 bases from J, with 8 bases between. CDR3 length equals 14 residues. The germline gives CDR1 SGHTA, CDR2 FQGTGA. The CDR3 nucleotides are TGTGCCAGCAGCTTAATGGCAGGAGCCAACGTCCTGACTTTC. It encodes CASSLMAGANVLTF.

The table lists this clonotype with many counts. CDR3 loop: CASSFEPGLAGVQYF. The DNA of the CDR3 is TGTGCCAGCAGCTTCGAACCGGGACTAGCGGGGGTTCAGTACTTC. The chain uses TRBV7-2 and TRBJ2-7; 14 nucleotides agree with TRBD2. Per the germline V gene, CDR1 is SGHTA and CDR2 is FQGNSA. V gave up 3 bases and J gave up 10 bases; unmatched junction bases: 8. This CDR3 has 15 amino acids.

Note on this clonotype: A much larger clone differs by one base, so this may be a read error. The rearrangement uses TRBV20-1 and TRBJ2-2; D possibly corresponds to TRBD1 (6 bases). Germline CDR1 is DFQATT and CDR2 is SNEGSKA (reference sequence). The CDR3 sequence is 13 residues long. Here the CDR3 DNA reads TGCAGTGCTTGGACAGCCAACACCGGGGAGATGTTTTTT. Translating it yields CSAWTANTGEMFF.

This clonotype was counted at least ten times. The CDR3: CASSLIATGANVLTF. CDR3 DNA: TGTGCCAGCAGTTTAATCGCAACTGGGGCCAACGTCCTGACTTTC. The chain couples TRBV28 to TRBJ2-6; D gene ambiguous. Trimming pared 2 bases from V and 2 bases from J, leaving 7 bases between. The CDR3 extends over 15 amino acids. CDR1 and CDR2 (germline): MDHEN, SYDVKM.

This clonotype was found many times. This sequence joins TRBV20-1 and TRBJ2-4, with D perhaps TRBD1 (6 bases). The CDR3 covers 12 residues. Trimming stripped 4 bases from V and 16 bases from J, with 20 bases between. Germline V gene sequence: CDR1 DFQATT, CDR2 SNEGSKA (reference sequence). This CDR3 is CSANIDRSVIYF. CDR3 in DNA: TGCAGTGCTAACATAGACAGGTCCGTCATATACTTC.

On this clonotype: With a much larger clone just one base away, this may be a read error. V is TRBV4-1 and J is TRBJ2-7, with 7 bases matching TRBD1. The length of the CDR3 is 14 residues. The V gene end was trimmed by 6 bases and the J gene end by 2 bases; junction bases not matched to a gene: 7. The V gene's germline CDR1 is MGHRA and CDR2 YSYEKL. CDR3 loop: CASSFRTGTYEQYF. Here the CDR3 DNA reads TGCGCCAGCAGTTTCCGGACAGGTACCTACGAGCAGTACTTC.

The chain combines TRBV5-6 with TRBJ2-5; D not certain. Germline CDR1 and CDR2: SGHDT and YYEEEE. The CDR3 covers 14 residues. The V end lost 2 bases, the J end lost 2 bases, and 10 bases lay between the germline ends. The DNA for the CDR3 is TGTGCCAGCAGCTTAAGAACAGCTCAAGAGACCCAGTACTTC. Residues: CASSLRTAQETQYF.

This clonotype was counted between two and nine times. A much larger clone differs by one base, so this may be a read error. CDR3 sequence: CTSSEHRGYTF. The CDR3 region has the DNA TGTACCAGCAGTGAGCATAGGGGCTACACCTTC. This chain uses TRBV6-4 with TRBJ1-2; D ambiguous. CDR1 MRHNA and CDR2 SNTAGT come from the germline V gene. This CDR3 comprises 11 residues.

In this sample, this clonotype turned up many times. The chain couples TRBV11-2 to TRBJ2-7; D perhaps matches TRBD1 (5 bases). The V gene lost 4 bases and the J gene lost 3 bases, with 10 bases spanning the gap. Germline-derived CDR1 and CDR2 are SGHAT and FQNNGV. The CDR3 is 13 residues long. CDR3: CASSSSDSYEQYF. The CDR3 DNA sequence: TGTGCCAGCAGCTCCTCAGACAGCTACGAGCAGTACTTC.